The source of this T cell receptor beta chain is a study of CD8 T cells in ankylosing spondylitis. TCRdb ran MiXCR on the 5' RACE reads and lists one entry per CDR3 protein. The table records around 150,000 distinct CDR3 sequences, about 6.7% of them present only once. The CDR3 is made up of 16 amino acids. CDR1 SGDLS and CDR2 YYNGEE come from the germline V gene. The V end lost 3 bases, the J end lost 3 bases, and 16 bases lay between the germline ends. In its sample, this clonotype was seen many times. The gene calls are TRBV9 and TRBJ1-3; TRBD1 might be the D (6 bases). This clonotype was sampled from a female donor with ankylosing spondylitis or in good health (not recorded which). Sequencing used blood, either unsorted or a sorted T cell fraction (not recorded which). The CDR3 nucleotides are TGTGCCAGCAGCGACACGGGACATTCCATTGGAAACACCATATATTTT. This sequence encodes CASSDTGHSIGNTIYF.